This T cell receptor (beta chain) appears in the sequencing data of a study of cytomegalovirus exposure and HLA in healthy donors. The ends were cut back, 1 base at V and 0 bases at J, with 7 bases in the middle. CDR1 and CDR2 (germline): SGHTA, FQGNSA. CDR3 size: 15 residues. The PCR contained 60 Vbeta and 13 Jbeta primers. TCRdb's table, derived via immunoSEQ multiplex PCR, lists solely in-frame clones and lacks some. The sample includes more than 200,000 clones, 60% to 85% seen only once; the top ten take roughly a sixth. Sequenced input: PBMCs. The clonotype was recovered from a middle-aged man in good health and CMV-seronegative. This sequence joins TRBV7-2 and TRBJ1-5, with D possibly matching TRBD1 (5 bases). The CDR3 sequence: CASSLDQGSNQPQHF. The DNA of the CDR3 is TGTGCCAGCAGCTTAGATCAGGGTAGCAATCAGCCCCAGCATTTT.